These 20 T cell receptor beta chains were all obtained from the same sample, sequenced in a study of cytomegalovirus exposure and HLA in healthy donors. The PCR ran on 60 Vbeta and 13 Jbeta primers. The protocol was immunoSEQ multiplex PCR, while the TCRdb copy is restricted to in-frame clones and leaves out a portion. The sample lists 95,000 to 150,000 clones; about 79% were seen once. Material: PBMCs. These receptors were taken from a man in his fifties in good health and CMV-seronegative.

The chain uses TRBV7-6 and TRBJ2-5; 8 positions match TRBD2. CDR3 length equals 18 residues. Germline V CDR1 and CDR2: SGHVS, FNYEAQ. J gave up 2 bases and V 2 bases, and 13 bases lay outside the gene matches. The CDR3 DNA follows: TGTGCCAGCAGCTTAAATCCAGCGGGGGTTCTAGATCAAGAGACCCAGTACTTC. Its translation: CASSLNPAGVLDQETQYF.

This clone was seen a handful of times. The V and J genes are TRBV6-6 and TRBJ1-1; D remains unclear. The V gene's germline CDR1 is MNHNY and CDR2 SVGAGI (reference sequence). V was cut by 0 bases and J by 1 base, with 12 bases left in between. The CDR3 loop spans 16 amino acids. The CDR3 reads CASSYSAGRGNTEAFF. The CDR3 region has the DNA TGTGCCAGCAGTTACTCTGCCGGGCGGGGGAACACTGAAGCTTTCTTT.

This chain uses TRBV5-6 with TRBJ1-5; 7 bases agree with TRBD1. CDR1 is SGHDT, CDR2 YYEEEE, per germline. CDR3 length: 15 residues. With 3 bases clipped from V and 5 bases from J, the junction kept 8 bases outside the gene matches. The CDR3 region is CASSYYRGWDQPQHF. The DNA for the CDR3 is TGTGCCAGCAGCTACTACAGGGGATGGGATCAGCCCCAGCATTTT.

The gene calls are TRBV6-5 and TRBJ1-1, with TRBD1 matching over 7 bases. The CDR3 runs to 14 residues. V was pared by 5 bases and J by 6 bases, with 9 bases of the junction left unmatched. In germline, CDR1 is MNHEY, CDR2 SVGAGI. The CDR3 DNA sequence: TGTGCCAGCAGTGAGGGACAGAAGGGCCCTGAAGCTTTCTTT. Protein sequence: CASSEGQKGPEAFF.

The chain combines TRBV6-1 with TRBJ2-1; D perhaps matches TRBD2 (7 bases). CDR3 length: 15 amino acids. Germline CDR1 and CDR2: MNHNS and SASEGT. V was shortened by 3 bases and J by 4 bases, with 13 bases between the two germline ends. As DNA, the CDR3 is TGTGCCAGCAGTGACGCCGGGGGGCGGTACAATGAGCAGTTCTTC. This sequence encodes CASSDAGGRYNEQFF.

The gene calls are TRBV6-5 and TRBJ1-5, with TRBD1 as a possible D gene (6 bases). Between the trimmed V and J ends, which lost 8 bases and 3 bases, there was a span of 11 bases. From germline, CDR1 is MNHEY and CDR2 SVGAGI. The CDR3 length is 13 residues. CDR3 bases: TGTGCCAGCGGTAACAGGGTCAATCAGCCCCAGCATTTT. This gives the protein CASGNRVNQPQHF.

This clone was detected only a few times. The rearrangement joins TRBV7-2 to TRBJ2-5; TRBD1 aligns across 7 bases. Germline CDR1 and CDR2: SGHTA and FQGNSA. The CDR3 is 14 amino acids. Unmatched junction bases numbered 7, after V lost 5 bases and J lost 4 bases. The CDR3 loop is CASSLQTGVETQYF. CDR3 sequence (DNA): TGTGCCAGCAGCCTACAAACAGGGGTAGAGACCCAGTACTTC.

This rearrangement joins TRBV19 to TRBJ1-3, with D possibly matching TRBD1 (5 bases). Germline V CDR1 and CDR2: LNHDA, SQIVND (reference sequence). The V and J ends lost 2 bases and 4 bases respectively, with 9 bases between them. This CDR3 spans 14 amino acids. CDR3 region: CASSIFAGGNTIYF. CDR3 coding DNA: TGTGCCAGTAGTATATTCGCAGGGGGAAACACCATATATTTT.

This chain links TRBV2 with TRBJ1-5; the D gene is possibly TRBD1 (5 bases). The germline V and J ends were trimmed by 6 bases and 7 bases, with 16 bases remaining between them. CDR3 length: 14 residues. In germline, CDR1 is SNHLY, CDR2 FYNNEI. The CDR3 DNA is TGTGCCAGCAGGGAGGGTCTCAGGGAGCAGCCCCAGCATTTT. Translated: CASREGLREQPQHF.

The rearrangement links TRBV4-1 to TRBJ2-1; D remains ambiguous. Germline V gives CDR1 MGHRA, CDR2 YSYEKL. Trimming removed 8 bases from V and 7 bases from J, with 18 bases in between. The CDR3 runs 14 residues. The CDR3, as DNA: TGCGCCAGCCCAATACCGATTGCAGGTAATGAGCAGTTCTTC. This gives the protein CASPIPIAGNEQFF.

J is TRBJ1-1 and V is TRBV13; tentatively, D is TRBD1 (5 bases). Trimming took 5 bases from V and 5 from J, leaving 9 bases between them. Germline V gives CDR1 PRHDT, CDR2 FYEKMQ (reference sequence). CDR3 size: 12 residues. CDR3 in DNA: TGTGCCAGCAGCGCGGGGGGAACTGAAGCTTTCTTT. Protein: CASSAGGTEAFF.

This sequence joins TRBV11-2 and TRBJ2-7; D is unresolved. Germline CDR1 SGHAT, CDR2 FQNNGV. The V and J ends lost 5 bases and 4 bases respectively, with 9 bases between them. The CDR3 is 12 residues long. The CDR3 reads CASSLGRYEQYF. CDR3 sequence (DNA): TGTGCCAGCAGCCTCGGTCGGTACGAGCAGTACTTC.

CDR3 sequence reads: CASSLGTDQETQYF. The CDR3 bases are TGTGCCAGCAGCTTAGGGACAGACCAAGAGACCCAGTACTTC. This chain uses TRBV5-4 with TRBJ2-5; TRBD1 matches 7 bases. Trimming cost V 2 bases and J 0 bases; bases outside gene matches: 1. The CDR3 has 14 amino acids. In germline, CDR1 is SGHNT, CDR2 YYREEE (reference sequence).

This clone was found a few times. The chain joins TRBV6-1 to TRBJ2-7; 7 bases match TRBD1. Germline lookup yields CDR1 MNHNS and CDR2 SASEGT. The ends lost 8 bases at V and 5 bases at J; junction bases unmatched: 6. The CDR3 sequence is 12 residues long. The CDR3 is CASGLTGNEQYV. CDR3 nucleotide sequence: TGTGCCAGCGGACTGACAGGGAACGAGCAGTACGTC.

The CDR3 is CASSHPLTSGRNEQFF. In DNA, the CDR3 is TGCGCCAGCAGCCATCCCCTCACTAGCGGACGCAATGAGCAGTTCTTC. The chain combines TRBV4-1 with TRBJ2-1, with 8 positions matching TRBD2. The CDR3 runs 16 residues. Germline assignment: CDR1 MGHRA and CDR2 YSYEKL. Trimming cost V 3 bases and J 6 bases; bases outside gene matches: 10.

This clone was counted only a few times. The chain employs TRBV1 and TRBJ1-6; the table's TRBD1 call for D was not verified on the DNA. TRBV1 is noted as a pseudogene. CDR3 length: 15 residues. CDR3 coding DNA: TGCACCAGCAGCCATCCGGGACAGGGGATTTCACCCCTCCACTTT. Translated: CTSSHPGQGISPLHF.

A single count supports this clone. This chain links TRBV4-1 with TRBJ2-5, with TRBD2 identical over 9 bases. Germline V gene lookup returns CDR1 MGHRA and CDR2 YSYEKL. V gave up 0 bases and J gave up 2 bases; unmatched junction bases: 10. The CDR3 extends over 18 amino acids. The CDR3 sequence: CASSQDRLAGRNQETQYF. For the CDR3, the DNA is TGCGCCAGCAGCCAAGATCGCCTAGCGGGGAGAAATCAAGAGACCCAGTACTTC.

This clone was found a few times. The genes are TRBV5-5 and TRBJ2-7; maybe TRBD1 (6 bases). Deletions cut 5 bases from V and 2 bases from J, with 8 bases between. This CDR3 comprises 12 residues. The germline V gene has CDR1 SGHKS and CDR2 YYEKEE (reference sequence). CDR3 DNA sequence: TGTGCCAGCAGTCGGGACACCTACGAGCAGTACGTC. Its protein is CASSRDTYEQYV.

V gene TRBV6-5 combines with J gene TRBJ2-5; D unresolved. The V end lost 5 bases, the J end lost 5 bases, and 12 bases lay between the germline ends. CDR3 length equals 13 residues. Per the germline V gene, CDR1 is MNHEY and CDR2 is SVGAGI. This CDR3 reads CASSQAFRETQYF. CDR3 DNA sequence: TGTGCCAGCAGTCAAGCATTTCGGGAGACCCAGTACTTC.

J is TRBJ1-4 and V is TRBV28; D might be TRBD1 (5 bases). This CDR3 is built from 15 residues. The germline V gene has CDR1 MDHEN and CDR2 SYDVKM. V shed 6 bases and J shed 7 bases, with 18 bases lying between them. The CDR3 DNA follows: TGTGCCAGCAGGAACCGGGGGGTGGGGGGTGAAAAACTGTTTTTT. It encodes CASRNRGVGGEKLFF.